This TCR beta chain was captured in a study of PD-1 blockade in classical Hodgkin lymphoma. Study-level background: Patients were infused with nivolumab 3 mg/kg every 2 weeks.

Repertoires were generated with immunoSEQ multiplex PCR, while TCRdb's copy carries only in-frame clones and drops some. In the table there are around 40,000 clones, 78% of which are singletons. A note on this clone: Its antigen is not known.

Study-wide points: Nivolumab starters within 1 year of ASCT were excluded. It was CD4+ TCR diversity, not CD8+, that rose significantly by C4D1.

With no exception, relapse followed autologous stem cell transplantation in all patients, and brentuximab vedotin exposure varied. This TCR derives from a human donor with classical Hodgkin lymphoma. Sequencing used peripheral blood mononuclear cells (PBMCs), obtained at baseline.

The CDR3 region is CASSLAAGQGEAFF. CDR3 DNA: TGTGCCAGCAGCTTAGCTGCAGGACAGGGTGAAGCTTTCTTT. The V call is TRBV7-2, the J call TRBJ1-1, with 8 bases that match TRBD1. V shed 0 bases, J shed 7 bases, and the junction held 4 bases outside the gene matches. From germline, CDR1 is SGHTA and CDR2 FQGNSA. CDR3 length: 14 amino acids.